This T cell receptor (beta chain) emerged from a study of T cells after somatic rescue of genetic block. V was pared by 3 bases and J by 10 bases, with 11 bases of the junction left unmatched. This CDR3 has 14 residues. Germline V CDR1 and CDR2: SQVTM, ANQGSEA. TCRdb's table, derived via immunoSEQ multiplex PCR, lists solely in-frame clones and lacks some. Among 14,000 to 15,000 clones, 72% were seen once, and the ten largest hold more than 13%. The sequenced sample was peripheral blood mononuclear cells (PBMCs). The V gene is TRBV29-1, the J gene TRBJ2-1, with TRBD2 matching over 8 bases. This receptor was taken from a boy under 18. CDR3 residues: CSVDYQGLGREQFF. The CDR3 DNA reads TGCAGCGTTGACTATCAGGGACTAGGACGAGAGCAGTTCTTC.